These 11 T cell receptor beta chains came from one sample sequenced in a study of cytomegalovirus exposure and HLA in healthy donors. Primers included in the PCR were 60 Vbeta and 13 Jbeta primers. Clones were read by immunoSEQ multiplex PCR, and TCRdb kept only the in-frame ones, dropping some. The profile shows tens of thousands of clones, about 68% of them singletons. The sample taken for sequencing was PBMCs. All receptors come from a human donor in good health.

The chain has TRBV15 and TRBJ2-1; D uncertain. V was pared by 1 base and J by 5 bases, with 12 bases between. There are 15 residues in the CDR3. Germline V gene data show CDR1 as LNHNV and CDR2 as YYDKDF (reference sequence). The chain's CDR3 is CATSRGNAGDNEQFF. CDR3 nucleotide sequence: TGTGCCACCAGCAGAGGGAATGCCGGAGACAATGAGCAGTTCTTC. Full variable domain (missing parts from reference TRBV15 and TRBJ2-1): DAMVIQNPRYQVTQFGKPVTLSCSQTLNHNVMYWYQQKSSQAPKLLFHYYDKDFNNEADTPDNFQSRRPNTSFCFLDIRSPGLGDTAMYLCATSRGNAGDNEQFFGPGTRLTVL.

The rearrangement joins TRBV18 to TRBJ2-5; 7 positions match TRBD1. The CDR3 has 15 residues. CDR1 and CDR2 from the germline V gene are KGHSH and LQKENI. The J segment lost 5 bases and the V segment lost 5 bases, leaving 11 bases of the junction unmatched. The CDR3 DNA reads as TGTGCCAGCTCAACAACACAGGGGTCGCGGGAGACCCAGTACTTC. It encodes CASSTTQGSRETQYF.

This clone was counted only a few times. The gene calls are TRBV9 and TRBJ2-7; D unresolved. CDR1 and CDR2 from the germline V gene are SGDLS and YYNGEE. The length of the CDR3 is 13 residues. V was cut by 4 bases and J by 0 bases, with 8 bases left in between. CDR3 sequence (DNA): TGTGCCAGCAGCCCCCACGGCTCCTACGAGCAGTACTTC. Amino acid sequence: CASSPHGSYEQYF.

This clone appeared a few times. The chain couples TRBV30 to TRBJ2-7; D perhaps matches TRBD1 (6 bases). Germline CDR1 is GTSNPN and CDR2 is SVGIG (reference sequence). The germline V and J ends were trimmed by 3 bases and 3 bases, with 15 bases remaining between them. The CDR3 has 14 amino acids. The CDR3 nucleotides read TGTGCCTGGAGGGGGCCGGGACACATCTACGAGCAGTACTTC. This sequence encodes CAWRGPGHIYEQYF.

The genes are TRBV18 and TRBJ1-2; 8 positions match TRBD1. CDR3 length: 18 amino acids. Germline trimming cut 6 bases from V and 2 bases from J; bases unmatched to any gene: 17. Germline-derived CDR1 and CDR2 are KGHSH and LQKENI. For the CDR3, the DNA is TGTGCCAGCTCCCGCACCGGACAGGGCAGTCCGACGAACTATGGCTACACCTTC. Translated: CASSRTGQGSPTNYGYTF. The entire variable domain, with the rest obtained from reference TRBV18 and TRBJ1-2, is as follows: NAGVMQNPRHLVRRRGQEARLRCSPMKGHSHVYWYRQLPEEGLKFMVYLQKENIIDESGMPKERFSAEFPKEGPSILRIQQVVRGDSAAYFCASSRTGQGSPTNYGYTFGSGTRLTVV.

This clone was counted only a few times. The rearrangement links TRBV4-1 to TRBJ1-5, with TRBD1 identical over 11 bases. Germline CDR1 and CDR2: MGHRA and YSYEKL. Trimming at V came to 4 bases and at J to 6 bases, leaving 5 bases not matched to a gene. The CDR3 totals 15 residues. CDR3 amino acids: CASSLWDRGSQPQHF. In DNA, the CDR3 is TGCGCCAGCAGCCTTTGGGACAGGGGGAGTCAGCCCCAGCATTTT.

CDR3 in amino acids: CASSSQGGRRHQPQHF. CDR3 DNA: TGTGCCAGCAGCTCACAGGGGGGCAGAAGACATCAGCCCCAGCATTTT. The chain uses TRBV7-9 and TRBJ1-5; TRBD1 matches 8 bases. V dropped 4 bases and J dropped 5; count of bases not matched to a gene: 10. CDR1 and CDR2 (germline): SEHNR, FQNEAQ (reference sequence). The length of the CDR3 is 16 residues.

The chain combines TRBV11-2 with TRBJ2-1; a weak D match, TRBD2 (5 bases). Germline assignment: CDR1 SGHAT and CDR2 FQNNGV. CDR3 length: 13 residues. The V and J ends lost 6 bases and 0 bases respectively, with 6 bases between them. The CDR3 region is CASSRDSYNEQFF. DNA of the CDR3: TGTGCCAGCAGTCGGGACTCCTACAATGAGCAGTTCTTC.

The V and J genes are TRBV27 and TRBJ1-2; no clear D gene. Trimming took off 5 bases at V and 4 bases at J, with 20 bases between the two ends. This CDR3 region has 16 residues. Germline CDR1 and CDR2: MNHEY and SMNVEV (reference sequence). CDR3 coding DNA: TGTGCCAGCAGTCCAGATCCCCAGCGTCGACTCTATGGCTACACCTTC. Translation gives CASSPDPQRRLYGYTF.

V is TRBV7-6 and J is TRBJ1-2; weak D call: TRBD1 (5 bases). The CDR3 runs to 15 residues. The V end lost 1 base, the J end lost 2 bases, and 11 bases lay between the germline ends. Germline V gene data show CDR1 as SGHVS and CDR2 as FNYEAQ. CDR3 sequence reads: CASSLEAGPNYGYTF. The CDR3 DNA sequence: TGTGCCAGCAGCTTAGAAGCAGGGCCCAACTATGGCTACACCTTC.

This clone was counted only a few times. This chain connects TRBV4-1 to TRBJ2-7; perhaps TRBD2 as D (5 bases). Trimming cost V 1 base and J 6 bases, with 25 bases left between them. This CDR3 is 18 amino acids long. Germline CDR1 MGHRA, CDR2 YSYEKL. The CDR3 region is CASSQVYAGLGPTTEQYF. The CDR3 DNA is TGCGCCAGCAGCCAAGTTTATGCGGGTCTAGGTCCCACAACCGAGCAGTACTTC.